The next 22 T cell receptor beta chains were all read from a single sample in a study of blood T cell repertoires in COVID-19. Measured with immunoSEQ multiplex PCR; TCRdb has only the in-frame clones, and not every one. Of tens of thousands of clones listed, around 90% are singletons. Sequenced input: peripheral blood. Receptor source: a woman of 80 years or more in a cohort sampled during active or convalescent COVID-19.

The chain joins TRBV5-1 to TRBJ2-2, with 13 positions matching TRBD2. The germline gives CDR1 SGHRS, CDR2 YFSETQ. With 6 bases clipped from V and 7 bases from J, the junction kept 6 bases outside the gene matches. The CDR3 has 15 residues. CDR3 nucleotides: TGCGCCAGCACCCCGGGACTAGCGGGGAACGGGGAGCTGTTTTTT. Its protein product is CASTPGLAGNGELFF.

A single count supports this clone. The chain employs TRBV18 and TRBJ1-5, with D hard to call. Deletions cut 6 bases from V and 2 bases from J, with 11 bases between. Germline assignment: CDR1 KGHSH and CDR2 LQKENI. This CDR3 is built from 14 residues. The DNA for the CDR3 is TGTGCCAGCTCCCGAGGTCAAGGCAATCAGCCCCAGCATTTT. This codes for CASSRGQGNQPQHF. The entire variable domain, with the rest obtained from reference TRBV18 and TRBJ1-5, is as follows: NAGVMQNPRHLVRRRGQEARLRCSPMKGHSHVYWYRQLPEEGLKFMVYLQKENIIDESGMPKERFSAEFPKEGPSILRIQQVVRGDSAAYFCASSRGQGNQPQHFGDGTRLSIL.

This clone was detected once. The chain carries TRBV11-3 and TRBJ2-3, with D uncertain. The CDR3 is 14 amino acids. Looked up from germline, CDR1 is SGHNT and CDR2 is YENEEA. Trimming pared 2 bases from V and 0 bases from J, leaving 6 bases between. The CDR3: CASSLSSSTDTQYF. The CDR3 region has the DNA TGTGCCAGCAGCTTAAGCTCTAGCACAGATACGCAGTATTTT. Drawing the rest from reference TRBV11-3 and TRBJ2-3, the complete variable domain is EAGVVQSPRYKIIEKKQPVAFWCNPISGHNTLYWYLQNLGQGPELLIRYENEEAVDDSQLPKDRFSAERLKGVDSTLKIQPAELGDSAVYLCASSLSSSTDTQYFGPGTRLTVL.

The V call is TRBV7-2, the J call TRBJ2-1; 8 bases are shared with TRBD2. The trim removed 1 base at V and 7 bases at J, leaving 9 bases unmatched. The germline V gene has CDR1 SGHTA and CDR2 FQGNSA. The CDR3 runs 16 residues. The CDR3 sequence: CASSLVTGGLANEQFF. CDR3 coding DNA: TGTGCCAGCAGCTTAGTTACGGGGGGGCTGGCGAATGAGCAGTTCTTC.

The rearrangement joins TRBV29-1 to TRBJ1-5, with TRBD1 matching 7 bases. The CDR3 consists of 12 residues. The V segment lost 4 bases and the J segment 10 bases; nucleotides outside the gene matches: 7. CDR1 SQVTM and CDR2 ANQGSEA come from the germline V gene. The CDR3 nucleotides read TGCAGCGTTGGACAGGGAGCAGGTCCCCAGCATTTT. It translates to CSVGQGAGPQHF.

This sequence joins TRBV7-2 and TRBJ2-7, with 9 bases that match TRBD1. The J segment lost 0 bases and the V segment lost 5 bases, leaving 8 bases of the junction unmatched. The CDR3 contains 16 residues. Germline values: CDR1 SGHTA, CDR2 FQGNSA. The CDR3 loop reads CASSPTRTGASYEQYF. The CDR3, as DNA: TGTGCCAGCAGCCCAACCCGGACAGGGGCCTCCTACGAGCAGTACTTC.

This clone was found a few times. The chain links TRBV30 to TRBJ1-5; TRBD1 aligns across 7 bases. V lost 1 base and J lost 6; bases outside the gene matches: 3. The CDR3 contains 13 residues. Germline V gene sequence: CDR1 GTSNPN, CDR2 SVGIG (reference sequence). This chain's CDR3 is CAWSEGASQPQHF. The DNA of the CDR3 is TGTGCCTGGAGTGAGGGGGCAAGTCAGCCCCAGCATTTT.

The chain combines TRBV4-2 with TRBJ2-1, with TRBD1 matching over 7 bases. This CDR3 spans 15 amino acids. The germline CDR1 and CDR2 sequences are LGHNA and YNFKEQ. V was pared by 0 bases and J by 7 bases, with 6 bases of the junction left unmatched. The CDR3: CASSQDRQGWNEQFF. DNA of the CDR3: TGTGCCAGCAGCCAAGATCGACAGGGATGGAATGAGCAGTTCTTC.

The rearrangement joins TRBV3-1 (or the pseudogene TRBV3-2) to TRBJ2-1; maybe TRBD1 (6 bases). Germline V gene data show CDR1 as LGHDT and CDR2 as YNNKEL (reference sequence). This CDR3 is 14 amino acids long. Between the trimmed V and J ends, which lost 4 bases and 3 bases, there was a span of 10 bases. CDR3 loop: CASSPQGLYNEQFF. Written as DNA, the CDR3 is TGTGCCAGCAGCCCCCAGGGGCTCTACAATGAGCAGTTCTTC.

The rearrangement links TRBV13 to TRBJ2-4; 10 nucleotides line up with TRBD1. The CDR3 consists of 15 residues. Unmatched junction bases numbered 10, after V lost 5 bases and J lost 9 bases. Germline V CDR1 and CDR2: PRHDT, FYEKMQ (reference sequence). DNA for the CDR3: TGTGCCAGCAGCCGGACAGGGGGTACGGGCGGCATTCAGTACTTC. Translated, it gives CASSRTGGTGGIQYF.

The chain has TRBV10-3 and TRBJ1-5; 7 bases are a match to TRBD1. Germline CDR1 and CDR2: ENHRY and SYGVKD. CDR3 size: 15 residues. Trimming at V came to 0 bases and at J to 5 bases, leaving 4 bases not matched to a gene. The CDR3 nucleotides are TGTGCCATCAGTGAGTCAGGACAGGCCGATCAGCCCCAGCATTTT. Translating gives CAISESGQADQPQHF.

The gene calls are TRBV9 and TRBJ1-5; TRBD1 matches at 7 bases. CDR1 SGDLS and CDR2 YYNGEE come from the germline V gene. The CDR3 is 15 amino acids. Unmatched junction bases numbered 8, after V lost 4 bases and J lost 4 bases. The CDR3 region has the DNA TGTGCCAGCAGCCCTGGGGACAGAAGAAATCAGCCCCAGCATTTT. Protein: CASSPGDRRNQPQHF.

The chain couples TRBV12-3 or TRBV12-4 to TRBJ1-1; D ambiguous. The CDR3 extends over 13 amino acids. With 4 bases removed from V and 4 bases from J, the gap between germline ends came to 10 bases. As DNA, the CDR3 is TGTGCCAGCAGTTCCGGGGTGGCCACTGAAGCTTTCTTT. This gives the protein CASSSGVATEAFF.

The J gene is TRBJ2-7, the V gene TRBV6-5; 8 bases align to TRBD1. Germline V gene sequence: CDR1 MNHEY, CDR2 SVGAGI. The CDR3 covers 14 residues. J was trimmed by 5 bases and V by 6 bases; bases with no gene match: 9. For the CDR3, the DNA is TGTGCCAGCAGACTCCCCAGGGGGCTCGACGAGCAGTACTTC. Encoded protein: CASRLPRGLDEQYF.

This rearrangement joins TRBV2 to TRBJ1-2; weak D call: TRBD1 (6 bases). CDR3 length: 15 amino acids. Between the trimmed V and J ends, which lost 2 bases and 8 bases, there was a span of 18 bases. Germline assignment: CDR1 SNHLY and CDR2 FYNNEI. CDR3 protein: CASSETTGPWGGYTF. The CDR3 DNA reads as TGTGCCAGCAGTGAAACTACAGGGCCCTGGGGCGGCTACACCTTC.

Judged by abundance, this clone is medium-sized (0.01 to 0.1%). V gene TRBV28 combines with J gene TRBJ1-4; D possibly corresponds to TRBD1 (5 bases). Germline V gene sequence: CDR1 MDHEN, CDR2 SYDVKM. The CDR3 has 13 amino acids. The V and J ends lost 4 bases and 6 bases respectively, with 9 bases between them. For the CDR3, the DNA is TGTGCCAGCAGTTCCGGACAATATGAAAAACTGTTTTTT. It specifies CASSSGQYEKLFF.

The J gene is TRBJ2-5, the V gene TRBV5-1; weak D call: TRBD2 (7 bases). This CDR3 spans 16 amino acids. Germline-derived CDR1 and CDR2 are SGHRS and YFSETQ. Trimming shortened V by 4 bases and J by 4 bases, and 20 bases separated the two germline ends. Written as DNA, the CDR3 is TGCGCCAGCAGCCCACAGGGCGGGGGATACGGAGAGACCCAGTACTTC. Amino acids: CASSPQGGGYGETQYF.

The chain links TRBV30 to TRBJ2-3, with 7 positions matching TRBD1. V shed 4 bases, J shed 1 base, and the junction held 8 bases outside the gene matches. Looked up from germline, CDR1 is GTSNPN and CDR2 is SVGIG (reference sequence). CDR3 length: 15 amino acids. CDR3 region: CAWTNRGSRTDTQYF. The DNA of the CDR3 is TGTGCCTGGACGAACAGGGGAAGTCGCACAGATACGCAGTATTTT.

This rearrangement joins TRBV6-2 or TRBV6-3 to TRBJ2-2; D not certain. This CDR3 is 16 amino acids long. Germline V gene lookup returns CDR1 MNHEY and CDR2 SVGEGT. V was trimmed by 2 bases and J by 8 bases, leaving 18 bases between them. This chain's CDR3 is CASSYVGGRPMGELFF. Here the CDR3 DNA reads TGTGCCAGCAGTTACGTCGGCGGCCGGCCGATGGGGGAGCTGTTTTTT.

V usage is TRBV6-5 and J usage is TRBJ2-3; 7 bases are shared with TRBD1. Germline values: CDR1 MNHEY, CDR2 SVGAGI. The CDR3 length is 15 residues. V lost 6 bases to trimming and J lost 1 base; unmatched junction nucleotides: 7. CDR3 nucleotide sequence: TGTGCCAGCAGAAAAGGGGGCGTGGGCACAGATACGCAGTATTTT. Protein sequence: CASRKGGVGTDTQYF.

The V and J genes are TRBV19 and TRBJ2-1, with 13 bases that match TRBD2. Germline V gene data show CDR1 as LNHDA and CDR2 as SQIVND (reference sequence). Unmatched junction bases numbered 5, after V lost 5 bases and J lost 1 base. The CDR3 is 17 amino acids. The CDR3, as DNA: TGTGCCAGTAGTTATTGGACTAGCGGGAGTTCCTACAATGAGCAGTTCTTC. This sequence encodes CASSYWTSGSSYNEQFF.

The rearrangement links TRBV7-2 to TRBJ1-6, with 7 bases matching TRBD1. Trimming cost V 3 bases and J 7 bases; bases outside gene matches: 9. Germline V gene sequence: CDR1 SGHTA, CDR2 FQGNSA. There are 16 residues in the CDR3. The CDR3 coding sequence is TGTGCCAGCAGCTTGACAGGGAGCCCAATCAATTCACCCCTCCACTTT. This translates into CASSLTGSPINSPLHF.